The T cell receptor beta chain described here comes from a study of cytomegalovirus exposure and HLA in healthy donors (dated by TCRdb to 2016 to 2017). In the study overall: According to an earlier analysis of several hundred of the donors, about 179 million T cells yielded over 100 million unique TCR beta sequences and roughly 280 Gb of sequence data. Among the approximately 400 genotyped donors, around 81% belonged to the genetic ancestry cluster associated with self-reported Caucasian donors. A separate validation cohort of some 130 different subjects was used in addition to the roughly 670-subject first cohort. The later analysis used no new phenotypic data to find candidate immune exposures, relying instead on TCR beta sequences and their occurrence across donors. The number of typed donors differed by locus: roughly 629-640 for A, B, C, DRB1 and DQB1; 500 to 550 for DQA1; around 610 for DPA1; and some 430 for DPB1. The study combined high-throughput TCR immunosequencing, statistical association of individual TCRs with disease status, and machine learning to predict cytomegalovirus infection status. Both class I and class II loci were covered by HLA typing, at four-digit resolution. Donor age, sex, ethnicity and CMV serostatus were compiled together with the repertoire data. A later genetic analysis used genome-wide SNP genotypes for about 65% of the roughly 700 donors, treating that subset as a discovery cohort. An early release that covered more than 550 HLA-typed donors contained around 300 gigabases of sequencing data and tens of millions of unique TCR sequences. In an earlier analysis of over 550 of the donors, high-throughput TCR beta sequencing was used to judge whether each TCR beta V gene segment behaved as functional or pseudogenic. A later analysis re-examined previously published TCR beta repertoires from more than 550 donors and added high-resolution HLA genotyping to investigate patterns of TCR occurrence. The aim of the study was to test whether cataloging public T cell receptors could identify signatures of past pathogen exposure. About five DR-DQ haplotypes were handled as single units for association and clustering because linkage in the cohort was strong. Using immunosequencing, the study profiled T cell repertoires from fewer than 850 subjects and related those repertoires to cytomegalovirus serostatus. Among about 360 genotyped donors of the cohort, an average of around 240,000 unique TCR beta nucleotide sequences were sequenced per donor, around 20% of them non-productive. Every repertoire in the discovery cohort had been generated on one and the same sequencing platform.

Broad study findings and their caveats: Cytomegalovirus status was reported to be diagnosed by the classifier with high specificity and sensitivity in both the original and validation cohorts. Immune exposure information for the cohort was limited to CMV serostatus. In a later analysis, HLA-associated TCR beta chains showed more clonal expansion and lower generation probabilities than non-associated chains that were equally common. According to a later analysis, parvovirus B19, influenza, CMV and Epstein-Barr virus appeared linked to several top co-occurrence clusters. A later genetic analysis associated a missense DCLRE1C variant with V-gene and J-gene trimming of TCR beta chains, and an independent cohort replicated the association. When HLA alleles, especially DR and DQ, strongly co-occurred, TCR associations were difficult to assign to individual alleles. An earlier analysis of approximately 600 of the donors showed that most TCR beta V segments appeared in productive rearrangements either about 90% or about 30% of the time, which broadly matched IMGT annotations. Because HLA typing was unavailable for some donors at each locus, only the typed subset was used in association tests. In a later analysis, TCR association rates were found to vary across HLA loci, with the most associated TCRs seen for DRB1 alleles and the fewest for HLA-C alleles. A further reported finding was that TCR beta sequences accurately predicted the HLA-A and HLA-B alleles for most subjects in the first cohort. According to a later genetic analysis, donors in an Asian-associated ancestry cluster had fewer N-insertions in productive TCRs than the approximately 670-donor mean. Linkage disequilibrium might explain the correlated functional status among segregating V segments, but an unknown experimental factor could not be ruled out. A few of the identified cytomegalovirus-associated TCR beta chains were confirmed in vitro to be specific for cytomegalovirus antigens. It was suggested by the authors that the approach could potentially be generalized to other disease states and immunological phenotypes. Across donors, most TCR sequences were observed very rarely, whereas some public TCRs were present in many individuals. The presence/absence analyses assumed that sequencing depth was roughly uniform across donors, and that assumption may not be true. The study listed approximately 150 TCR beta chains as associated with cytomegalovirus. This cohort had only TCR beta chains sequenced, and the lack of alpha or paired-chain data limited which features could be detected. Because counts were too low, about 18 rarely observed V segments, including chromosome 9 orphons, were left out of the earlier analysis of approximately 500 of the donors. A group of highly shared sequence variants was considered likely to be a technical artifact of the sequencing pipeline. A later analysis found that most CMV-associated TCR beta chains appeared HLA-restricted, with HLA associations seemingly driven largely by CMV exposure. In a later analysis, about 17,000 TCR beta sequences were associated with specific HLA alleles at a false discovery rate of 0.05.

Library creation used the immunoSEQ multiplex PCR assay. For the multiplex PCR, a mixture combining 60 forward primers for TCR Vbeta segments and 13 reverse primers for TCR Jbeta segments was used. A multiplex PCR assay on genomic DNA amplified the CDR3 region of rearranged TCR beta genes. On the Illumina HiSeq System, the amplified TCR beta libraries were sequenced as 87-base-pair reads. The authors' pipeline ran thus. In a later analysis, tens of millions of unique TCR beta chains were counted across the 500 to 850 repertoires, and approximately 11 million of these chains were shared by at least two donors. A nearest-neighbor algorithm error-corrected the raw reads and collapsed the reads into unique sequences, merging closely related sequences to remove PCR and sequencing errors. To assign V, D and J gene segments, CDR3 sequences were aligned to IMGT reference sequences. For a sequence to be retained, a match of at least six nucleotides to both a V gene segment and a J gene segment was required. Rearrangements were classified as productive when the CDR3 lacked stop codons and remained in frame with V and J, and all other rearrangements were classified as non-productive. CDR3 was defined by IMGT convention, running from the second conserved V-encoded cysteine to the conserved J-encoded phenylalanine. In an earlier analysis of around 570 of the donors, sequences lacking an unambiguous match to a single V gene segment were excluded. An earlier analysis of a few hundred of the donors classified V segments as functional when productive rearrangements were above 56.7% and as segregating when the standard deviation between donors was above 5%. To diagnose cytomegalovirus status from the catalog of TCR beta chain sequences, a statistical classification framework was built. V and J gene assignment, in a later analysis, came from comparing TCR nucleotide sequences with IMGT/GENE-DB human TR gene sequences. A later analysis assigned CDR3 sequences and most-parsimonious VDJ recombination scenarios with the TCRdist pipeline. In a later analysis, each TCR beta chain was defined by its CDR3 amino acid sequence together with its V-gene family, and reads lacking a unique V-gene family were excluded. A later analysis removed 500 to 600 highly shared, low-generation-probability nucleotide sequences to deal with suspected cross-contamination and a sequencing artifact. A later analysis calculated a clonal expansion index for each public chain from normalized within-repertoire ranks of inferred template counts. A later analysis computed generation probabilities with a VDJ recombination model fitted to out-of-frame rearrangements, and checked the results against IGoR. In a later analysis, hypergeometric tests were used to score TCR-TCR, TCR-HLA and TCR-CMV co-occurrence, with a repertoire-size bias correction applied to TCR pairs. In a later analysis, false discovery rates were estimated by permuting HLA or CMV assignments 20 times. In a later analysis, co-occurring TCRs were grouped using DBSCAN, with TCRdist sequence similarity added in when clustering inside HLA-allele-positive subsets. For co-occurrence clustering, repertoires with fewer than 30,000 or more than 120,000 public chains were excluded, along with roughly 5 repertoires with anomalous nucleotide sharing. Sourced from immuneACCESS, this table was stored by TCRdb with only in-frame sequences that have V and J called. A share of the clones is absent; for the studies checked, an unresolved V gene accounts for under half, and the remainder has no known explanation. Clonal size and the V and J genes are those of that table, whereas D and trimming came from the DNA. The sample records 130,000 to 150,000 clones, 73% of which are singletons. Together, the top ten hold roughly 14% of the sample.

Comments on this clone: Its target antigen remains unknown. No per-base quality is available; no much larger clone lies one base away.

The cohort comprised around 700 healthy bone marrow donors. At the time of sampling, all cohort members were nominally healthy, though unrecorded immune exposures were likely present. Of the approximately 700 cohort members, 250 to 300 had a positive CMV serostatus and approximately 400 had a negative one, while no CMV serostatus was recorded for the donor. Every donor gave a peripheral blood sample, and the peripheral blood mononuclear cells from that sample were used for TCR beta sequencing. Genomic DNA was extracted from the blood cell samples with the Qiagen DNeasy Blood Extraction Kit. This receptor was identified in a human donor in good health. Material: PBMCs.

The DNA is as follows: TGTGCCAGTGGACTGGGCGGGGAGCTGTTTTTT. Its protein is CASGLGGELFF. The sequence joins TRBV19 to TRBJ2-2; perhaps TRBD2 is the D gene, with 5 bases matching. Sequences LNHDA (CDR1) and SQIVND (CDR2) are obtained from the germline V gene (reference sequence). The CDR3 covers 11 residues, taking in both the cysteine and the phenylalanine. The sequence is cut down to CDR3 DNA, 33 bases in frame from base 1. At the junction V is shortened by 8 bases and J by 7 bases, with 8 bases in between.